This TCR beta chain was captured by sequencing in a study of T cell repertoires in cytomegalovirus infection. Study context: From public TCR beta signatures came an indication of both CMV infection and matching HLA type.

In TCRdb, the reads were re-called with MiXCR into one record per CDR3 protein. The table lists about 24,000 distinct CDR3 sequences, 20% to 25% of them singletons, with roughly nine tenths in the top ten. General study results and limits: Summed frequency of public TCR beta families distinguished CMV carriers with the relevant HLA. There were HLA-C-restricted CMV-specific TCR beta clonotypes dominating the ex vivo response.

V was pared by 0 bases and J by 3 bases, with 12 bases between. The germline gives CDR1 SGDLS, CDR2 YYNGEE. This CDR3 contains 15 residues. Notes on this clonotype: Antigen specificity is unknown.

This receptor was identified in a human donor in good health (CMV status not recorded). Some clones in this sample may be carry-over from other donors' samples. This chain joins TRBV9 and TRBJ1-2; no reliable D call. The specimen comprised CD8+ T cells from cultured PBMCs, sampled from culture after CMV antigen stimulation. In DNA form, the CDR3 reads TGTGCCAGCAGCGTAGACCAAGAGGTCTACTATGGCTACACCTTC. Its translation: CASSVDQEVYYGYTF.